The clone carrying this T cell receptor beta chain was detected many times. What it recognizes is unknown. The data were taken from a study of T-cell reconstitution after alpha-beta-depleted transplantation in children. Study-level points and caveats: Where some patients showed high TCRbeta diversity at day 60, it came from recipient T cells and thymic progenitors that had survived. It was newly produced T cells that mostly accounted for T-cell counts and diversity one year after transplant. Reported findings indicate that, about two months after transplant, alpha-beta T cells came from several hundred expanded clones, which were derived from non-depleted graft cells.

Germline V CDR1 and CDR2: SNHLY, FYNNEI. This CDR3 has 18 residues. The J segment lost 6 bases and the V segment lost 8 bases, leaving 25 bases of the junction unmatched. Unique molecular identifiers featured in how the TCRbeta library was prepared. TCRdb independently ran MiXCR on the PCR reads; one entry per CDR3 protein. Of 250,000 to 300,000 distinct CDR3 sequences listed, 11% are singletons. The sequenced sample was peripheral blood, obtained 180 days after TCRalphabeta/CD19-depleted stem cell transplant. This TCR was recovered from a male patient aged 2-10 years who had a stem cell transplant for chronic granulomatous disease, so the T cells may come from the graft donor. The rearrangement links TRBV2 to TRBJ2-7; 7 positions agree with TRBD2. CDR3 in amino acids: CASGSATKGGRTRAEQYF. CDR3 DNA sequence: TGTGCCAGCGGTTCCGCGACCAAGGGAGGCCGGACTAGAGCCGAGCAGTACTTC.